Each of the 18 T cell receptor beta chains below was sequenced from the same sample in a study of STAT5B mutations in CD4+ large granular lymphocyte leukemia. The table came from immunoSEQ multiplex PCR; TCRdb's copy has only in-frame clones and leaves some out. The sample has 30,000 to 35,000 clones; approximately 67% are singletons. Specimen: CD4+ T cells from blood buffy coats. The receptors shown here come from a human donor in good health.

V usage is TRBV5-8 and J usage is TRBJ1-1, with TRBD1 as a possible D gene (6 bases). The CDR3 extends over 12 amino acids. The germline gives CDR1 SGHTS, CDR2 YDEGEE. V was cut by 10 bases and J by 6 bases, with 16 bases left in between. DNA of the CDR3: TGTGCCGGAACAGGGTTAGGGCCTGAAGCTTTCTTT. This translates into CAGTGLGPEAFF.

This chain joins TRBV7-2 and TRBJ2-3, with D uncertain. V was shortened by 6 bases and J by 2 bases, with 12 bases between the two germline ends. Germline V lookup: CDR1 SGHTA, CDR2 FQGNSA. The CDR3 is made up of 14 amino acids. The CDR3, as DNA: TGTGCCAGCAGTTGGGTCACCATCACAGATACGCAGTATTTT. Its protein product is CASSWVTITDTQYF.

The genes are TRBV6-4 and TRBJ2-1; TRBD1 matches 7 bases. Losses at the gene ends were 4 bases for V and 0 bases for J; bases not matched to a gene: 6. The CDR3 has 16 residues. CDR1 and CDR2 (germline): MRHNA, SNTAGT. CDR3 region: CASSALGQRSYNEQFF. The CDR3 DNA reads TGTGCCAGCAGTGCCCTGGGACAGCGCTCCTACAATGAGCAGTTCTTC.

The chain is built from TRBV29-1 and TRBJ1-2; 9 bases are shared with TRBD1. V shed 7 bases, J shed 2 bases, and the junction held 2 bases outside the gene matches. CDR3 length equals 12 residues. The germline V gene has CDR1 SQVTM and CDR2 ANQGSEA. The CDR3 loop reads CSGGTGNYGYTF. In nucleotides, the CDR3 is TGCAGCGGGGGGACAGGGAACTATGGCTACACCTTC.

This clone was counted once. This chain links TRBV19 with TRBJ1-2; a possible D gene is TRBD1 (6 bases). Trimming took off 7 bases at V and 5 bases at J, with 11 bases between the two ends. Germline lookup yields CDR1 LNHDA and CDR2 SQIVND (reference sequence). The CDR3 has 12 amino acids. The CDR3, as DNA: TGTGCCAGTACAGGGGAGAGATATGGCTACACCTTC. Translated: CASTGERYGYTF.

The chain couples TRBV12-5 to TRBJ2-1, with 12 bases matching TRBD2. CDR3 size: 16 residues. The germline gives CDR1 LGHNT, CDR2 FRNRAP. Losses at the gene ends were 9 bases for V and 6 bases for J; bases not matched to a gene: 12. In DNA, the CDR3 is TGTGCTAGCCTCACTAGCGGGGGGCCCCCCGGCAATGAGCAGTTCTTC. This translates into CASLTSGGPPGNEQFF.

This chain joins TRBV4-2 and TRBJ2-1, with 9 bases aligning to TRBD2. This CDR3 comprises 15 residues. CDR1 is LGHNA, CDR2 YNFKEQ, per germline. The J segment lost 6 bases and the V segment lost 1 base, leaving 4 bases of the junction unmatched. The CDR3 loop is CASSQVSGGSNEQFF. The DNA of the CDR3 is TGTGCCAGCAGCCAAGTCAGCGGGGGGTCCAATGAGCAGTTCTTC.

This clone was observed a handful of times. The chain carries TRBV11-2 and TRBJ2-3; D is undetermined. V gave up 5 bases and J gave up 4 bases, with 13 bases separating them. This CDR3 has 14 amino acids. From germline, CDR1 is SGHAT and CDR2 FQNNGV. This CDR3 is CASSPSRGADTQYF. Written as DNA, the CDR3 is TGTGCCAGCAGCCCCTCGAGAGGCGCAGATACGCAGTATTTT.

The V call is TRBV5-4, the J call TRBJ1-2; 7 nucleotides align to TRBD1. This CDR3 spans 14 amino acids. CDR1 is SGHNT, CDR2 YYREEE, per germline (reference sequence). Trimming took 4 bases from V and 4 from J; bases not matched to a gene: 7. The CDR3 region has the DNA TGTGCCAGCAGCGGTGTTACAGGGGCCTATGGCTACACCTTC. This codes for CASSGVTGAYGYTF. Full variable domain (rest looked up from reference TRBV5-4 and TRBJ1-2): ETGVTQSPTHLIKTRGQQVTLRCSSQSGHNTVSWYQQALGQGPQFIFQYYREEENGRGNFPPRFSGLQFPNYSSELNVNALELDDSALYLCASSGVTGAYGYTFGSGTRLTVV.

The chain combines TRBV5-4 with TRBJ2-1; no reliable D call. Looked up from germline, CDR1 is SGHNT and CDR2 is YYREEE (reference sequence). The V gene lost 4 bases and the J gene lost 0 bases, with 11 bases spanning the gap. CDR3 length: 15 residues. CDR3 nucleotides: TGTGCCAGCAGCACCTGGAGCAGCTCCTACAATGAGCAGTTCTTC. Protein sequence: CASSTWSSSYNEQFF.

In its sample, this clone was seen once. V is TRBV27 and J is TRBJ1-4, with a weak D call TRBD1 (5 bases). The length of the CDR3 is 15 residues. CDR1 and CDR2 from the germline V gene are MNHEY and SMNVEV (reference sequence). Trimming removed 1 base from V and 4 bases from J, with 10 bases in between. CDR3: CASSLLGVGNEKLFF. CDR3 sequence (DNA): TGTGCCAGCAGTTTATTAGGGGTCGGTAATGAAAAACTGTTTTTT.

The V call is TRBV4-1, the J call TRBJ2-3; 10 bases match TRBD2. V lost 6 bases to trimming and J lost 4 bases; unmatched junction nucleotides: 10. CDR1 MGHRA and CDR2 YSYEKL come from the germline V gene. This CDR3 is built from 16 residues. CDR3: CASRIQAGGRPDTQYF. The DNA for the CDR3 is TGCGCCAGCAGAATTCAAGCGGGGGGGCGCCCAGATACGCAGTATTTT.

This chain uses TRBV6-5 with TRBJ1-1; 11 bases agree with TRBD1. V lost 6 bases, J lost 8 bases, and 5 bases stayed unmatched. The V gene's germline CDR1 is MNHEY and CDR2 SVGAGI. The CDR3 runs to 13 residues. The CDR3 DNA sequence: TGTGCCAGCAGAGGGACAGGGGGAAGGGAAGCTTTCTTT. This translates into CASRGTGGREAFF.

The V gene is TRBV6-1, the J gene TRBJ2-7; D call uncertain. The V end was cut by 4 bases, the J end by 3 bases, with 16 bases between. The CDR3 length is 15 residues. Germline CDR1 is MNHNS and CDR2 is SASEGT. For the CDR3, the DNA is TGTGCCAGCAGTGTGGGTGGCGGACCCTACTACGAGCAGTACTTC. Amino acids: CASSVGGGPYYEQYF.

This clone was counted a single time. This CDR3 reads CASSPIGRVDGSSGELFF. The CDR3 DNA reads TGTGCCAGCTCACCAATAGGGCGAGTTGACGGCTCGAGCGGGGAGCTGTTTTTT. The rearrangement uses TRBV18 and TRBJ2-2; D is undetermined. Germline V lookup: CDR1 KGHSH, CDR2 LQKENI. The CDR3 consists of 18 residues. The ends were cut back, 2 bases at V and 7 bases at J, with 23 bases in the middle.

This clone turned up a few times. The J gene is TRBJ1-5, the V gene TRBV6-1; possible D gene TRBD1, 6 bases. V lost 7 bases, J lost 6 bases, and 16 bases lay in between. The germline V gene has CDR1 MNHNS and CDR2 SASEGT. The CDR3 totals 14 residues. For the CDR3, the DNA is TGTGCCAGCAAAACGGCCAGGGGCAGTCAGCCCCAGCATTTT. It yields the protein CASKTARGSQPQHF.

The J gene is TRBJ1-2, the V gene TRBV2; D not certain. The germline V gene encodes CDR1 SNHLY and CDR2 FYNNEI. The CDR3 length is 15 residues. V dropped 1 base and J dropped 4 bases, with 13 bases sitting between them. The CDR3: CASSEGSTGPYGYTF. The CDR3 coding sequence is TGTGCCAGCAGTGAAGGTTCCACTGGACCCTATGGCTACACCTTC.

The rearrangement links TRBV29-1 to TRBJ2-1, with D possibly matching TRBD1 (6 bases). The CDR3 loop spans 13 amino acids. Germline lookup yields CDR1 SQVTM and CDR2 ANQGSEA. Between the trimmed V and J ends, which lost 4 bases and 3 bases, there was a span of 10 bases. The CDR3 region has the DNA TGCAGCGTTGGGTTAGGGGGCTACAATGAGCAGTTCTTC. Its protein is CSVGLGGYNEQFF.